The clone carrying this TCR beta chain was observed a few times. Measured with immunoSEQ multiplex PCR; TCRdb has only the in-frame clones, and not every one. The table lists 40,000 to 45,000 clones, about 88% of them singletons, with less than 15% in the top ten. Exclusion of a patient followed from autoimmune disease history or systemic immunosuppression. This entry comes from a study of OX40 agonist ivuxolimab in advanced cancers. Germline values: CDR1 ENHRY, CDR2 SYGVKD. The CDR3 spans 14 residues. Between the trimmed V and J ends, which lost 9 bases and 5 bases, there was a span of 14 bases. The receptor comes from an adult with an advanced solid tumor such as melanoma, head and neck, liver or kidney cancer. Specimen: CD4+ or CD8+ T cells sorted from blood, collected in a trial of the OX40 agonist ivuxolimab. This chain connects TRBV10-3 to TRBJ1-6, with D perhaps TRBD1 (6 bases). CDR3 bases: TGTGCCATTTGGACGGGACACGATAATTCACCCCTCCACTTT. Amino acids: CAIWTGHDNSPLHF.